This TCR beta chain comes out of a study of regulatory T cells in long-lasting Graves disease (dated by TCRdb to 2020 to 2023). In terms of the full investigation: In the newly diagnosed Graves' disease group, patients had been taking antithyroid drugs for less than 3 months. This study used TCR sequencing and RNA sequencing of peripheral blood to compare persistent Graves' disease patients against newly diagnosed Graves' disease patients. The study was registered as a clinical trial and conducted in China. TCR sequencing covered approximately 13 persistent and roughly 20 newly diagnosed Graves' disease patients, some 35 samples in total.

The method was multiplex PCR. Sequencing instrument: Illumina HiSeq 4000. TCR beta libraries were built with iRepertoire HTBI primers and Arm-PCR amplification of CDR3 regions. PCR products were gel purified before sequencing. The original pipeline was this. A total of 62 TRBV and under 15 TRBJ segments were identified across samples and were used for gene usage analysis of CDR3 amino acid clonotypes. COPE and FqMerger were used to merge filtered high-quality paired reads into contigs. BLAST was used to align contigs to IMGT TRBV, TRBD and TRBJ reference genes, with CDR3 defined following IMGT. Any clonotype with a frequency above 0.1% was counted as a highly expanded clone. Shannon entropy served as the measure of repertoire diversity, while the Gini coefficient captured V-J evenness. A clonotype found in more than one individual was treated as public. The public reads were reprocessed in TCRdb via fastp at Q25 and MiXCR, keeping in-frame beta chains. Rows matching on CDR3 protein sequence are summarized as one entry with the most common DNA and genes. TCRdb's processing, not the authors' own work, is the source of the V and J calls. The sample profile shows 400,000 to 550,000 distinct CDR3 sequences; roughly 15% of them were found once. About a quarter of the sample goes to the ten largest clones.

What the time point label conveys for this sample: newly diagnosed GD, antithyroid drugs for less than 3 months. For both TCR sequencing and RNA sequencing, RNA was extracted from PBMCs in TRIzol. The diagnosis of Graves' disease was made according to American Thyroid Association guidelines. Recruitment of patients was carried out at an endocrinology department in Xi'an, China. Each patient gave about 10 milliliters of peripheral blood, collected in an EDTA anticoagulant tube. PBMCs were isolated by Ficoll Paque Plus density gradient separation without further T cell sorting. An Agilent 2100 Bioanalyzer and agarose gel were used to check RNA quality, while a NanoDrop 2000 measured RNA concentration. This clonotype has more than one count but fewer than ten. The antigen it recognizes is unknown. The input lacks base qualities; no much larger clone sits a single base away. At the junction V is shortened by 1 base and J by 3 bases; bases outside the gene matches: 7. The CDR3 holds 17 amino acids from the cysteine to the phenylalanine. CDR3 DNA only is kept here, 51 bases in frame from base 1. CDR1 is given as SGHTA and CDR2 as FQGTGA, both from the germline V gene.

Results the study describes overall, beyond this receptor: A larger number of public clonotypes was shared among persistent patients (over 2,500) than among newly diagnosed patients (approximately 1,000). As a limitation, the authors acknowledged that the small sample size may reduce accuracy. Persistent disease showed preferential use of TRBV28, TRBJ1-2 and TRBJ2-5, whereas newly diagnosed disease favored TRBV20-1 and TRBJ2-1. Because the primary lesion, thyroid tissue, could not be accessed, the study looked at peripheral blood alone. Sequencing and analysis were restricted to the TCR beta chain. Lower TCR Shannon entropy and fewer highly expanded clones were observed in persistent Graves' disease patients than in newly diagnosed patients, which suggested clonal expansion.

The same data also went into a second study, on T cells in Graves' hyperthyroidism and ophthalmopathy. As noted in the second study: Stable Graves' hyperthyroidism was defined as the absence of progression to ophthalmopathy over 18 months of follow-up. The hyperthyroidism patients were between 18 and 65 years old and newly diagnosed, with a disease duration of less than 2 months. Any patient with an uncontrolled infection, another autoimmune disease, pregnancy or lactation was excluded. Diagnoses relied on clinical symptoms, serum thyroxine and TRAb, thyroid ultrasound and orbital computed tomography. The TCR CDR3 was subjected to a first round of RT-PCR using the HTBI primer set and the Qiagen OneStep RT-PCR kit. Blood samples also contained most of the expanded thyroid clonotypes (frequency above 0.001), which suggests that blood repertoires may reflect thyroid immune responses. Ophthalmopathy was separated from stable hyperthyroidism by a 13 V-J signature model, with approximately 90% sensitivity and about 81% specificity obtained in cross-validation and 80%/75% obtained in testing. During validation, the model predicted progression to ophthalmopathy a median of about 6.5 months ahead of onset, with around 70% sensitivity and 72.22% specificity. To identify TCR V-J signatures that set the groups apart, the researchers used a discovery cohort of approximately 98 patients, made up of around 40 with Graves' ophthalmopathy and 55 to 65 with stable Graves' hyperthyroidism. Prospective prediction of ophthalmopathy was tested in an independent validation cohort of approximately 19 hyperthyroidism patients and approximately 17 patients who later progressed to ophthalmopathy. The 100 or so discovery patients were randomly split 7:3 into training and test sets. The study also compared thyroid tissue and blood T-cell repertoires from a handful of Graves' hyperthyroidism patients. After sampling, hyperthyroidism patients received methimazole starting at 30 mg daily, and ophthalmopathy patients received high-dose intravenous methylprednisolone. Libraries were constructed in a second round of multiplex PCR, after which size selection and purification were carried out. The libraries were sequenced on an Illumina HiSeq2000 using paired-end 100 bp reads. SOAPnuke was used to process the raw data, throwing out any read that contained adapters or uncalled bases, had a mean Phred below 15, or lacked an exact constant-primer or identifier match. High-quality paired reads were merged with COPE v1.2.5, and unique nucleotide sequences were defined as clonotypes. MiTCR v1.1 was used to align the clonotypes against IMGT TRBV, TRBD and TRBJ reference segments. The analysis included only V-J combinations with a frequency above 0.0001, which together covered roughly 99% of the repertoires. The TCS score was defined as F50 (clonal expansion) divided by E x V (chaos), with BLOSUM62-based TCRdist calculated between CDR3 peptides within each V-J. Welch's t-statistics and random forest reduced 514 V-J features to roughly 13, which were used in a naive Bayes classifier (R e1071). Sample size was not statistically predetermined, and investigators were not blinded to group allocation. According to the paper, TCR Vbeta CDR3 sequencing was carried out on about 140 peripheral blood samples, which came from approximately 43 ophthalmopathy, under 85 hyperthyroidism and roughly 17 progressor patients.

The chain uses TRBV7-3 and TRBJ2-4, with 9 middle bases fitting TRBD2. The TCR was taken from a woman aged 18 to 35 with Graves disease. Donor details come from another sample of the same person, matched by shared clones. Sequenced material: peripheral blood mononuclear cells (PBMCs), taken at new diagnosis, from a patient treated with antithyroid drugs. CDR3 region: CASSLSSGSGSKNIQYF. The nucleotide sequence is TGTGCCAGCAGCTTAAGTAGTGGTAGCGGGAGCAAAAACATTCAGTACTTC.